The sequence of this T cell receptor beta chain was determined in a study of identical twins (TCRdb year 2016). Broadly, across the study: To test whether fetal clonotypes persist, the study used deep sequencing on TCR alpha and beta repertoires from monozygotic twins, unrelated adults of various ages, and cord blood. Replicate twin experiments were performed at different times using different library preparation protocols to rule out contamination.

Here is what the overall study found, with its caveats: Excess twin sharing in beta out-of-frame sequences was weaker because fewer shared sequences lowered the signal-to-noise ratio. Fewer insertions were carried by abundant cord blood beta clonotypes, a similar but weaker trend appeared in young adult naive repertoires, and no such trend appeared in memory repertoires. Because the same donors could not be followed over many years, the conclusions relied on cross-sectional statistical analysis. In monozygotic twins, recombination models systematically underestimated out-of-frame TCR alpha sharing, but the models matched the sharing seen between unrelated individuals. Compared with coincidental sharing between unrelated individuals, an excess of low generation-probability sequences was observed among out-of-frame TCR alpha sequences shared between twins. Zero-insertion analyses could be partly confounded by invariant T cells such as MAIT and iNKT, although diverse VJ usage argued against such confounding for most clonotypes.

Note on this clonotype: Its target antigen remains unknown. Base qualities are not at hand, and no much larger clone is one base apart.

Library construction relied on 5' RACE. The sample was run on an Illumina HiSeq 2000. A universal primer binding site was added through template switching, and the final cDNA carried a unique molecular identifier so that TCR cDNA molecules could be counted accurately. Specific primers in the conserved constant-segment region were used to synthesize first-strand cDNA for TCR alpha and beta chains. Each cDNA library was double barcoded, with a SMART-Mk sample barcode plus Illumina barcodes, to control for contamination. TruSeq adapter sequences, together with Illumina sample barcodes, were added in two successive PCR steps. The Illumina HiSeq platform was used with custom primers to sequence TCR alpha and beta cDNA libraries. On the study's bioinformatics: Unique molecular identifiers were extracted from raw reads with MiGEC, and CDR3 positions were determined with MiXCR. For each individual, recombination models were inferred using an EM algorithm with the repgenHMM and IGoR tools. The analysis of shared clonotypes was done with the tcR package in R, with sharing normalized by the product of cloneset sizes. Out-of-frame nonproductive sequences were analyzed to study raw recombination free of thymic and clonal selection effects. Using fastp trimming at Q25 and MiXCR clonotype assembly, TCRdb reanalyzed the public sequencing data and kept in-frame beta chains. Identical CDR3 proteins give one entry, which carries the most common genes and DNA. The V and J calls here are based on TCRdb, not the publication. The sample yields about 550,000 distinct CDR3 sequences; under 25% were counted once. The top ten clonotypes cover more than 0.4% of the sample.

Only healthy Caucasian donors were included. Three pairs of female monozygotic twins, all aged about 18 to 30 years, made up the twin cohort. CD4+ and CD8+ T cell populations were isolated with positive isolation kits from Invitrogen. Its CDR3 holds 16 amino acids, cysteine through phenylalanine. This entry keeps only the CDR3 DNA: 48 bases, framed from base 1. The germline V end is reduced by 6 bases and the J end by 4 bases; junction bases left unmatched: 12. In the germline V gene, CDR1 corresponds to MNHEY and CDR2 to SVGEGT. This same sample was also part of a study on yellow fever vaccine responses in identical twins. The second study, in turn, reports: According to the authors, in identical twins the way T cells responded to vaccination appeared partly convergent and partly personalized. In identical twins, the study followed T cell clones that responded to the vaccine with precision.

The receptor's source is a woman aged 18-29 years in good health. The rearranged chain carries TRBV6-2 or TRBV6-3 and TRBJ2-3, and 8 junctional nucleotides match TRBD2. Sequencing was carried out using CD4+ T cells sorted from blood. The CDR3 loop reads CASSNVAGGSADTQYF. The nucleotides are TGTGCCAGCAGCAACGTCGCGGGGGGATCGGCAGATACGCAGTATTTT.